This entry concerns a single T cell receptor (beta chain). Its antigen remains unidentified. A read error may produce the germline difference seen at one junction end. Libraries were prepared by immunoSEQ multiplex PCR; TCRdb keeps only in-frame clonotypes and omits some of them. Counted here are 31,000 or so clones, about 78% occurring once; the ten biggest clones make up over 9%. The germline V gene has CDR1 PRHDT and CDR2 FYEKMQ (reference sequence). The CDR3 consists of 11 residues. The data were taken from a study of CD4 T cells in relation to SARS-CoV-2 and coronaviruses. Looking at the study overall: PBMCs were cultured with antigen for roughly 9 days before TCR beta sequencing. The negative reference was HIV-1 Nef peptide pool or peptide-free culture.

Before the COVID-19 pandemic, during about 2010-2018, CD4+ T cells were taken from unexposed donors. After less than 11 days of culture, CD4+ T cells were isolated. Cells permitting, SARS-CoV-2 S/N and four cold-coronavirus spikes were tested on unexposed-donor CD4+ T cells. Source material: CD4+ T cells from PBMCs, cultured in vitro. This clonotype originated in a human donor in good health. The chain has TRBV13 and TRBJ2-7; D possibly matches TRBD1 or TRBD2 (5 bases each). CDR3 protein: CASSQRGEKYF. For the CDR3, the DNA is TGTGCCAGCAGCCAACGGGGCGAGAAGTACTTC. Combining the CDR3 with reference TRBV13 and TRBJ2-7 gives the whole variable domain AAGVIQSPRHLIKEKRETATLKCYPIPRHDTVYWYQQGPGQDPQFLISFYEKMQSDKGSIPDRFSAQQFSDYHSELNMSSLELGDSALYFCASSQRGEKYFGPGTRLTVT.